This T cell receptor beta chain was profiled in a study of T cells in Graves' hyperthyroidism and ophthalmopathy. A single count supports this clonotype. The TCR beta CDR3 regions underwent amplification using RNA transcripts as the source. A set of HTBI primers served as the primers for a first-round RT-PCR of the TCR CDR3. Each CDR3 protein is one row after TCRdb ran MiXCR on the multiplex PCR reads. The data contain hundreds of thousands of distinct CDR3 sequences, 35% of them singletons. Disease duration under 2 months; hyperthyroidism patients were aged 18 to 65. Criteria for exclusion of patients were uncontrolled infection, other autoimmune disease, pregnancy or lactation. Clinical symptoms, serum thyroxine, TRAb, thyroid ultrasound and orbital computed tomography established diagnosis. CDR1 is SQVTM and CDR2 is ANQGSEA in the germline V gene. This CDR3 region has 11 residues.

The chain uses TRBV29-1 and TRBJ1-1; D is possibly TRBD1 (6 bases). Source material: blood. The TCR was taken from a woman aged 35 to 49 with Graves' hyperthyroidism. The CDR3: CSRGGQTEAFF. CDR3 coding DNA: TGCAGTCGTGGGGGACAAACTGAAGCTTTCTTT. The full variable domain, rest sourced from reference TRBV29-1 and TRBJ1-1, is SAVISQKPSRDICQRGTSLTIQCQVDSQVTMMFWYRQQPGQSLTLIATANQGSEATYESGFVIDKFPISRPNLTFSTLTVSNMSPEDSSIYLCSRGGQTEAFFGQGTRLTVV.